Below are 26 T cell receptor beta chains sequenced from a single sample in a study of cytomegalovirus exposure and HLA in healthy donors. Primers for the PCR totalled 60 Vbeta and 13 Jbeta. Libraries were prepared by immunoSEQ multiplex PCR; TCRdb keeps only in-frame clonotypes and omits some of them. Here the sample spans 150,000 to 200,000 clones, roughly 75% being singletons. The sequenced sample was PBMCs. The receptors derive from a male donor in good health and CMV-seronegative.

A remark on this clone: Other DNA sequences in the same sample also yield this CDR3. The chain recombines TRBV19 with TRBJ2-7; D is possibly TRBD1 (5 bases). CDR1 is LNHDA and CDR2 is SQIVND in the germline V gene (reference sequence). V lost 7 bases and J 0 bases, leaving 10 bases between the germline ends. This CDR3 region has 13 residues. The CDR3 loop reads CASKTDNSYEQYF. CDR3 coding DNA: TGTGCCAGTAAGACGGACAACTCCTACGAGCAGTACTTC.

V and J are TRBV7-9 and TRBJ2-1; TRBD2 is a possible D gene (6 bases). Germline CDR1 reads SEHNR; CDR2 reads FQNEAQ (reference sequence). This CDR3 is 14 amino acids long. The V gene lost 3 bases and the J gene lost 6 bases, with 12 bases spanning the gap. The CDR3 here is CASSFGARGNEQFF. CDR3 nucleotide sequence: TGTGCCAGCAGCTTCGGGGCGCGGGGCAATGAGCAGTTCTTC. Variable domain in full (rest from reference TRBV7-9 and TRBJ2-1): DTGVSQNPRHKITKRGQNVTFRCDPISEHNRLYWYRQTLGQGPEFLTYFQNEAQLEKSRLLSDRFSAERPKGSFSTLEIQRTEQGDSAMYLCASSFGARGNEQFFGPGTRLTVL.

A word on this clone: A far larger clone is only one base removed, so a read error is likely. The CDR3 nucleotides read TGTGCCAGCAGCCCCGCGGAGGCTAGAGGGGAAGCTTTCTTT. Protein: CASSPAEARGEAFF. The rearrangement joins TRBV7-6 to TRBJ1-1; D gene ambiguous. This CDR3 region has 14 residues. The germline CDR1 and CDR2 sequences are SGHVS and FNYEAQ. Trimming pared 5 bases from V and 8 bases from J, leaving 18 bases between.

The genes are TRBV15 and TRBJ1-1; no clear D. This CDR3 has 16 amino acids. Germline CDR1 and CDR2: LNHNV and YYDKDF (reference sequence). Between the trimmed V and J ends, which lost 1 base and 2 bases, there was a span of 14 bases. CDR3 loop: CATSRVSQAGNTEAFF. CDR3 nucleotides: TGTGCCACCAGCAGAGTGTCCCAGGCTGGAAACACTGAAGCTTTCTTT.

The chain carries TRBV15 and TRBJ1-1, with D possibly being TRBD1 (6 bases). V dropped 0 bases and J dropped 5 bases, with 10 bases sitting between them. The germline gives CDR1 LNHNV, CDR2 YYDKDF (reference sequence). This CDR3 spans 14 amino acids. CDR3: CATSRDRGKTEAFF. Written as DNA, the CDR3 is TGTGCCACCAGCAGAGATAGGGGGAAAACTGAAGCTTTCTTT. Based on the CDR3 plus reference TRBV15 and TRBJ1-1, the full variable domain is DAMVIQNPRYQVTQFGKPVTLSCSQTLNHNVMYWYQQKSSQAPKLLFHYYDKDFNNEADTPDNFQSRRPNTSFCFLDIRSPGLGDTAMYLCATSRDRGKTEAFFGQGTRLTVV.

The CDR3 nucleotides read TGTGCCAGCAGTCAAGGACAGCAAGAGACCCAGTACTTC. Translated, it gives CASSQGQQETQYF. The V gene is TRBV28, the J gene TRBJ2-5; weak D call: TRBD1 (6 bases). The length of the CDR3 is 13 residues. Trimming took 5 bases from V and 2 from J, leaving 9 bases between them. Germline V gives CDR1 MDHEN, CDR2 SYDVKM.

The V and J genes are TRBV28 and TRBJ1-4; 11 bases match TRBD1. The CDR3 has 14 amino acids. Per germline, CDR1 MDHEN and CDR2 SYDVKM. The V segment lost 2 bases and the J segment 7 bases; nucleotides outside the gene matches: 0. This CDR3 reads CASSLGTGGEKLFF. The CDR3 nucleotides are TGTGCCAGCAGTTTAGGGACAGGGGGTGAAAAACTGTTTTTT. Filled out from reference TRBV28 and TRBJ1-4, the complete variable domain reads DVKVTQSSRYLVKRTGEKVFLECVQDMDHENMFWYRQDPGLGLRLIYFSYDVKMKEKGDIPEGYSVSREKKERFSLILESASTNQTSMYLCASSLGTGGEKLFFGSGTQLSVL.

The chain employs TRBV7-9 and TRBJ2-1, with a weak D call TRBD1 (6 bases). The CDR3 is made up of 16 amino acids. Trimming left V 0 bases short and J 4 bases short, with 13 bases between. Germline V gene data show CDR1 as SEHNR and CDR2 as FQNEAQ (reference sequence). The CDR3 protein is CASSLASQGLYNEQFF. The CDR3 DNA is TGTGCCAGCAGCTTAGCGAGTCAGGGGTTGTACAATGAGCAGTTCTTC.

This clone was picked up a small number of times. This rearrangement joins TRBV19 to TRBJ1-5; 8 bases fit TRBD1. Germline lookup yields CDR1 LNHDA and CDR2 SQIVND (reference sequence). V lost 5 bases to trimming and J lost 1 base; unmatched junction nucleotides: 7. The CDR3 length is 16 residues. Here the CDR3 reads CASSPGQGRSNQPQHF. CDR3 bases: TGTGCCAGTAGTCCCGGACAGGGTAGGAGCAATCAGCCCCAGCATTTT.

The V and J genes are TRBV6-4 and TRBJ1-6; no firm D call. This CDR3 region has 13 residues. V was trimmed by 3 bases and J by 5 bases, leaving 5 bases between them. Germline V lookup: CDR1 MRHNA, CDR2 SNTAGT. In nucleotides, the CDR3 is TGTGCCAGCAGTGAACGGGATAATTCACCCCTCCACTTT. Its protein is CASSERDNSPLHF.

This chain uses TRBV5-4 with TRBJ2-5, with D perhaps TRBD2 (6 bases). CDR3 length: 13 amino acids. CDR1 and CDR2 from the germline V gene are SGHNT and YYREEE (reference sequence). Trimming shortened V by 2 bases and J by 5 bases, and 10 bases separated the two germline ends. The CDR3 spells CASSFGGRETQYF. The CDR3 DNA sequence: TGTGCCAGCAGCTTCGGGGGTAGGGAGACCCAGTACTTC.

The rearrangement links TRBV27 to TRBJ2-7; 8 nucleotides match TRBD2. The germline CDR1 and CDR2 sequences are MNHEY and SMNVEV (reference sequence). V shed 5 bases and J 3 bases; nucleotides not matched to a gene: 6. This CDR3 contains 14 residues. This chain's CDR3 is CASSRREGLYEQYF. Here the CDR3 DNA reads TGTGCCAGCAGTAGACGGGAGGGGCTCTACGAGCAGTACTTC.

V and J are TRBV10-2 and TRBJ2-7; the match to TRBD2 covers 7 bases. Looked up from germline, CDR1 is WSHSY and CDR2 is SAAADI. V lost 0 bases and J lost 6; bases outside the gene matches: 8. The CDR3 totals 15 residues. CDR3 loop: CASSESRTSRSEQYF. CDR3 in DNA: TGCGCCAGCAGTGAGTCGCGGACTAGTAGGTCCGAGCAGTACTTC.

V is TRBV19 and J is TRBJ1-5; 8 positions match TRBD1. CDR1 is LNHDA and CDR2 is SQIVND in the germline V gene (reference sequence). The CDR3 is made up of 12 amino acids. The V and J ends lost 10 bases and 5 bases, in that order; junction bases with no gene match: 4. The CDR3 is CAMSTGDQPQHF. CDR3 coding DNA: TGTGCCATGTCGACAGGGGATCAGCCCCAGCATTTT.

This clone came up a few times. This sequence joins TRBV19 and TRBJ2-1; 14 bases match TRBD2. Trimming took 5 bases from V and 9 from J; bases not matched to a gene: 6. This CDR3 spans 15 amino acids. Germline loops: CDR1 LNHDA, CDR2 SQIVND (reference sequence). The CDR3 sequence: CASSARTSGRIEQFF. CDR3 in DNA: TGTGCCAGTAGTGCCAGGACTAGCGGGAGGATTGAGCAGTTCTTC.

This sequence joins TRBV5-1 and TRBJ1-2; no clear D. The CDR3 has 14 residues. V was pared by 4 bases and J by 4 bases, with 14 bases between. Germline V lookup: CDR1 SGHRS, CDR2 YFSETQ. In DNA form, the CDR3 reads TGCGCCAGCAGCCCCGGGGAGGGCAGCTATGGCTACACCTTC. Translation: CASSPGEGSYGYTF.

The sample holds one count of this clone. V usage is TRBV29-1 and J usage is TRBJ1-5; D is ambiguous. The CDR3 contains 13 residues. Trimming pared 4 bases from V and 6 bases from J, leaving 13 bases between. The germline V gene has CDR1 SQVTM and CDR2 ANQGSEA. CDR3 sequence reads: CSVAIGEGQPQHF. For the CDR3, the DNA is TGCAGCGTTGCGATCGGGGAGGGTCAGCCCCAGCATTTT.

The chain recombines TRBV11-1 with TRBJ2-5; the D gene is possibly TRBD2 (6 bases). The J call is in doubt because the DNA end fits TRBJ2-7 better. This CDR3 comprises 13 residues. CDR1 SGHAT and CDR2 FQDESV come from the germline V gene (reference sequence). This CDR3 reads CASSWGEGHEQYF. CDR3 nucleotide sequence: TGTGCCAGCAGCTGGGGGGAAGGTCACGAGCAGTACTTC.

J is TRBJ1-2 and V is TRBV19, with 7 bases that match TRBD1. Germline V CDR1 and CDR2: LNHDA, SQIVND (reference sequence). The trim removed 5 bases at V and 0 bases at J, leaving 3 bases unmatched. This CDR3 spans 14 amino acids. Here the CDR3 DNA reads TGTGCCAGTAGTGTCGGGACAGCTAACTATGGCTACACCTTC. Translation gives CASSVGTANYGYTF.

This clone has a handful of counts. The rearrangement links TRBV19 to TRBJ1-1; 7 positions agree with TRBD1. Trimming at V came to 5 bases and at J to 0 bases, leaving 6 bases not matched to a gene. This CDR3 contains 15 residues. The germline CDR1 and CDR2 sequences are LNHDA and SQIVND (reference sequence). The CDR3 nucleotides read TGTGCCAGTAGTTTACGACAGGGATTGAACACTGAAGCTTTCTTT. This gives the protein CASSLRQGLNTEAFF.

DNA of the CDR3: TGCGCCAGCAGCCCAGAAACCCCGGAGCTGTTTTTT. Protein sequence: CASSPETPELFF. V is TRBV5-1 and J is TRBJ2-2; no reliable D call. Trimming stripped 4 bases from V and 10 bases from J, with 11 bases between. CDR3 length: 12 amino acids. Per the germline V gene, CDR1 is SGHRS and CDR2 is YFSETQ. The full variable domain, in which reference TRBV5-1 and TRBJ2-2 provide the parts outside the CDR3, is KAGVTQTPRYLIKTRGQQVTLSCSPISGHRSVSWYQQTPGQGLQFLFEYFSETQRNKGNFPGRFSGRQFSNSRSEMNVSTLELGDSALYLCASSPETPELFFGEGSRLTVL.

The rearrangement links TRBV6-1 to TRBJ2-3; 9 bases line up with TRBD1. CDR1 and CDR2 from the germline V gene are MNHNS and SASEGT. The V gene end was trimmed by 10 bases and the J gene end by 2 bases; junction bases not matched to a gene: 4. This CDR3 spans 13 amino acids. For the CDR3, the DNA is TGTGCCACCGGGACAGGGTACACAGATACGCAGTATTTT. This codes for CATGTGYTDTQYF.

V and J are TRBV14 and TRBJ2-5; D call uncertain. CDR1 is SGHDN and CDR2 is FVKESK in the germline V gene. Trimming cost V 3 bases and J 2 bases, with 7 bases left between them. The CDR3 spans 13 residues. The CDR3: CASSQLDQETQYF. The CDR3 coding sequence is TGTGCCAGCAGCCAGTTAGATCAAGAGACCCAGTACTTC.

V usage is TRBV6-1 and J usage is TRBJ2-7, with a possible D match to TRBD2 (6 bases). This CDR3 has 13 amino acids. Deletions cut 1 base from V and 6 bases from J, with 10 bases between. Germline V gene sequence: CDR1 MNHNS, CDR2 SASEGT. The DNA of the CDR3 is TGTGCCAGCAGTGAAGACAAGGAGGGCGAGCAGTACTTC. Protein product: CASSEDKEGEQYF.

This sequence joins TRBV5-6 and TRBJ2-7; D may be TRBD1 (6 bases). There are 17 residues in the CDR3. The germline V gene encodes CDR1 SGHDT and CDR2 YYEEEE. Trimming took 2 bases from V and 2 from J, leaving 20 bases between them. The CDR3: CASSLWGRGTTTYEQYF. The CDR3, as DNA: TGTGCCAGCAGCTTATGGGGGCGAGGGACAACGACCTACGAGCAGTACTTC.

This rearrangement joins TRBV28 to TRBJ2-7, with 11 bases aligning to TRBD2. With 3 bases clipped from V and 3 bases from J, the junction kept 16 bases outside the gene matches. Germline loops: CDR1 MDHEN, CDR2 SYDVKM. The CDR3 runs 19 residues. The CDR3 nucleotides are TGTGCCAGCAGTTTCCCCCTAGTAGTAGCGGGAGGGCCCAGCTACGAGCAGTACTTC. This encodes CASSFPLVVAGGPSYEQYF.